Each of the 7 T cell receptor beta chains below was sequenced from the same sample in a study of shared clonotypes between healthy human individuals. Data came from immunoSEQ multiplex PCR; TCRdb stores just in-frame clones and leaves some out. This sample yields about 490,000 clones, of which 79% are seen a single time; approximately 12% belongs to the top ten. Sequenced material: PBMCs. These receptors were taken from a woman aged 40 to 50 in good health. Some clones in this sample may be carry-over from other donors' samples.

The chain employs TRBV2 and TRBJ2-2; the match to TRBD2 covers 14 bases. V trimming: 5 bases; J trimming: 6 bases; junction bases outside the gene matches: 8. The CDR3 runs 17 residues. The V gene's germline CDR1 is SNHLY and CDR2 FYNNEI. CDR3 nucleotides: TGTGCCAGCAGTTTGACTAGCGGGAGGGCCGGGGCCGGGGAGCTGTTTTTT. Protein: CASSLTSGRAGAGELFF.

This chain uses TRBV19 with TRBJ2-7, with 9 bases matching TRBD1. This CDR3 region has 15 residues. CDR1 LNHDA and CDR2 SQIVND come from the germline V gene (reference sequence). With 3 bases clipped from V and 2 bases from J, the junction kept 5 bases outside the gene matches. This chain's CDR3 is CASSMFGQGTYEQYF. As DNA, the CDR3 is TGTGCCAGTAGTATGTTCGGACAGGGGACCTACGAGCAGTACTTC. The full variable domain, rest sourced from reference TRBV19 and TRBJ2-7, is DGGITQSPKYLFRKEGQNVTLSCEQNLNHDAMYWYRQDPGQGLRLIYYSQIVNDFQKGDIAEGYSVSREKKESFPLTVTSAQKNPTAFYLCASSMFGQGTYEQYFGPGTRLTVT.

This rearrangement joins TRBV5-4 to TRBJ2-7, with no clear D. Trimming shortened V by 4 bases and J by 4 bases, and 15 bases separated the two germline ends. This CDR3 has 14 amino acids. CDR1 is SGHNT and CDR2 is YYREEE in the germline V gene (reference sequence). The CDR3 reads CASSPSGGAYEQYF. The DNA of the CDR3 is TGTGCCAGCAGCCCCTCTGGCGGAGCTTACGAGCAGTACTTC. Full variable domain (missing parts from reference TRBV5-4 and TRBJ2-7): ETGVTQSPTHLIKTRGQQVTLRCSSQSGHNTVSWYQQALGQGPQFIFQYYREEENGRGNFPPRFSGLQFPNYSSELNVNALELDDSALYLCASSPSGGAYEQYFGPGTRLTVT.

CDR3 sequence reads: CASSPTGTSTAQYF. The CDR3 nucleotides are TGTGCCAGCAGCCCTACCGGGACAAGTACCGCGCAGTACTTC. V usage is TRBV7-2 and J usage is TRBJ2-7; TRBD1 is a possible D gene (6 bases). V was trimmed by 5 bases and J by 9 bases, leaving 20 bases between them. Germline V lookup: CDR1 SGHTA, CDR2 FQGNSA. The CDR3 runs to 14 residues. The complete variable domain, with remaining parts taken from reference TRBV7-2 and TRBJ2-7, reads GAGVSQSPSNKVTEKGKDVELRCDPISGHTALYWYRQSLGQGLEFLIYFQGNSAPDKSGLPSDRFSAERTGGSVSTLTIQRTQQEDSAVYLCASSPTGTSTAQYFGPGTRLTVT.

CDR3: CASSTGNEQFF. DNA for the CDR3: TGTGCCAGTAGTACAGGGAATGAGCAGTTCTTC. V and J are TRBV19 and TRBJ2-1; possible D gene TRBD1, 5 bases. V was shortened by 4 bases and J by 7 bases, with 5 bases between the two germline ends. The germline V gene has CDR1 LNHDA and CDR2 SQIVND (reference sequence). The CDR3 has 11 residues.

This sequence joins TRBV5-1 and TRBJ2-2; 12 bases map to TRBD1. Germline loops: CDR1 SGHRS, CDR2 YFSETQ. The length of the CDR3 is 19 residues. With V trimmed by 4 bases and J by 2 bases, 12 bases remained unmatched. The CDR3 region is CASSVPGQGAEVNTGELFF. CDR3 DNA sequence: TGCGCCAGCAGCGTCCCGGGACAGGGGGCTGAGGTCAACACCGGGGAGCTGTTTTTT.

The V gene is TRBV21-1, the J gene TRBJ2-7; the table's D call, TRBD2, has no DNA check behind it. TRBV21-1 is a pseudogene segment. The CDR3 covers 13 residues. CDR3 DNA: TGTGCCAGCAGCATCGGAGGAGGATACGAGCAGTACTTC. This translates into CASSIGGGYEQYF.